This entry features one T cell receptor beta chain sequence. What it recognizes is unknown. TCRdb used MiXCR to reprocess the 5' RACE reads, holding one entry per CDR3 protein. The repertoire holds 400,000 to 650,000 distinct CDR3 sequences, with less than 25% as singletons. The record originates from a study of identical twins. Overall study findings and caveats: Twins shared beta out-of-frame sequences in excess, but this excess was weaker.

The same sample was also studied in work on T cells expressing NK-cell markers. That work adds: The sequencing cohort of eight donors included seven HCMV-seropositive individuals and one seronegative individual.

The TCR originated in a woman between 18 and 29 years old in good health. Source material: CD4+ T cells sorted from blood.

CDR3 protein: CAWSERSEQYF. CDR3 bases: TGTGCCTGGAGTGAGCGCTCCGAGCAGTACTTC. This sequence joins TRBV30 and TRBJ2-7; unclear D gene. CDR3 length: 11 amino acids. Germline loops: CDR1 GTSNPN, CDR2 SVGIG (reference sequence). Between the trimmed V and J ends, which lost 1 base and 6 bases, there was a span of 7 bases.